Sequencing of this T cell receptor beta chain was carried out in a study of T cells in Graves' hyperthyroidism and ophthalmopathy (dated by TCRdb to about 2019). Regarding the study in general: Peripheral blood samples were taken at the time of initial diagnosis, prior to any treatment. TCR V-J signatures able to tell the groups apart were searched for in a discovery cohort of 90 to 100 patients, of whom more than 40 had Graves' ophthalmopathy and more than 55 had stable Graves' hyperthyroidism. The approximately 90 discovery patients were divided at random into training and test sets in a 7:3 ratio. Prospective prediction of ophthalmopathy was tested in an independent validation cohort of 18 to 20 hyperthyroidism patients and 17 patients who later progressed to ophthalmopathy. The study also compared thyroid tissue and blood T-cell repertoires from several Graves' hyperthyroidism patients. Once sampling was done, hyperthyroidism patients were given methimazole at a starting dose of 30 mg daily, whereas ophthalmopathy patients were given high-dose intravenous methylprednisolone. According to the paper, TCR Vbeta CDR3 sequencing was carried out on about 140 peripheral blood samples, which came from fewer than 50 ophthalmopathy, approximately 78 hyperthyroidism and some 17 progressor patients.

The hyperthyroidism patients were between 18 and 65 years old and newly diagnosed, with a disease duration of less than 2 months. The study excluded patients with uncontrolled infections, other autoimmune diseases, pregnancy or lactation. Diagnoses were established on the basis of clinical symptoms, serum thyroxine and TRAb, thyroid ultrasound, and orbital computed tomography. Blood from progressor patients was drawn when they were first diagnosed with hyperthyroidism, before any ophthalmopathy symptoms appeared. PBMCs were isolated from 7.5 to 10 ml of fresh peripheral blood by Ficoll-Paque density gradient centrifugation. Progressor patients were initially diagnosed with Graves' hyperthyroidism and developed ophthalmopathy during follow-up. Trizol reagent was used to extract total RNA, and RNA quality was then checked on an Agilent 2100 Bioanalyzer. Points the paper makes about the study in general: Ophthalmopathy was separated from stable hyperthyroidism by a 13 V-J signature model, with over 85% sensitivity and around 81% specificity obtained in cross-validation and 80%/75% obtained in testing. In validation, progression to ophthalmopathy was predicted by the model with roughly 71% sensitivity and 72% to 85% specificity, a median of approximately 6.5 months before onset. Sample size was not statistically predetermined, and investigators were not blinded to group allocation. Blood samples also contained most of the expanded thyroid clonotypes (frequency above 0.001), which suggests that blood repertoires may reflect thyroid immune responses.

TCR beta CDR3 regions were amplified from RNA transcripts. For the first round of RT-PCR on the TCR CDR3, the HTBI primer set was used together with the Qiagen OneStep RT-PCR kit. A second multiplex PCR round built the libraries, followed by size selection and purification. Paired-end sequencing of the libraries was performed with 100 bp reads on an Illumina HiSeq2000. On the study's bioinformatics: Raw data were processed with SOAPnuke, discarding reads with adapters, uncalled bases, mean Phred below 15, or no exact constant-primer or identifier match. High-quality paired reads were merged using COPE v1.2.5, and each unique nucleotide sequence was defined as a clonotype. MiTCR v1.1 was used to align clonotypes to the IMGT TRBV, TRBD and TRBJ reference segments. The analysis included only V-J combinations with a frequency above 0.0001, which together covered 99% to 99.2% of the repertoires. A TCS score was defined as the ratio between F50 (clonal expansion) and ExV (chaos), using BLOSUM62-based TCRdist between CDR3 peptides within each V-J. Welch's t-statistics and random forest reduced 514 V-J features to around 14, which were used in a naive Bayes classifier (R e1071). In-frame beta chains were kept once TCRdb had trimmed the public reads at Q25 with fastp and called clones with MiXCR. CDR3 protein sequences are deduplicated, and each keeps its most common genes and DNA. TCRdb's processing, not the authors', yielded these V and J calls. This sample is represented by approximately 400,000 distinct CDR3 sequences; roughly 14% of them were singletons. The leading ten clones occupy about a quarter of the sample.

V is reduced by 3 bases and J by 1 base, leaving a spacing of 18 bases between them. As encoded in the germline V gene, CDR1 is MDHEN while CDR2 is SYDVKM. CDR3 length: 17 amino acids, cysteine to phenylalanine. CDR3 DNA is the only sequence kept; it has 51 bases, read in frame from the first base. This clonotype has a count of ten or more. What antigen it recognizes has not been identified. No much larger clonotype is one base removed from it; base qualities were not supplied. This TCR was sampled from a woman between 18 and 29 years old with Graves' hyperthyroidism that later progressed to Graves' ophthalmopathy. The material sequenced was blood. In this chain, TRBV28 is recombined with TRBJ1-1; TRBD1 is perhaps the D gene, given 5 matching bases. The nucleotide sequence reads TGTGCCAGCAGTTTTTTAACGACGGGGGTACCGAACACTGAAGCTTTCTTT. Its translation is CASSFLTTGVPNTEAFF. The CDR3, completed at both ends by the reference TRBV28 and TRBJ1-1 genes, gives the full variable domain DVKVTQSSRYLVKRTGEKVFLECVQDMDHENMFWYRQDPGLGLRLIYFSYDVKMKEKGDIPEGYSVSREKKERFSLILESASTNQTSMYLCASSFLTTGVPNTEAFFGQGTRLTVV.